This T cell receptor (beta chain) was sequenced in a study of cytomegalovirus exposure and HLA in healthy donors. Study context: Unique TCR beta sequences numbering 117 million came from about 179 million T cells in an earlier analysis. Study-level results: Presence/absence analyses rested on an assumption that sequencing depth was roughly uniform across donors.

Notes on this clone: Its target is unknown.

The PCR employed 60 Vbeta primers together with 13 Jbeta primers. The repertoire was sequenced with immunoSEQ multiplex PCR; TCRdb's copy has only in-frame clones and lacks some. The sample has about 120,000 clones, around 80% seen once; the top ten hold around 1.5%. V shed 4 bases and J shed 7 bases, with 17 bases lying between them. The CDR3 consists of 14 residues. The V gene's germline CDR1 is SGDLS and CDR2 YYNGEE. The V gene is TRBV9, the J gene TRBJ2-5; D perhaps matches TRBD1 (5 bases). Sequenced input: PBMCs. This TCR was sampled from a woman younger than 35 in good health and CMV-seronegative. The CDR3 nucleotides read TGTGCCAGCAGCACGTCAAGGGGTCAGGGGACCCAGTACTTC. Its protein is CASSTSRGQGTQYF. Variable domain in full (rest from reference TRBV9 and TRBJ2-5): DSGVTQTPKHLITATGQRVTLRCSPRSGDLSVYWYQQSLDQGLQFLIQYYNGEERAKGNILERFSAQQFPDLHSELNLSSLELGDSALYFCASSTSRGQGTQYFGPGTRLLVL.